This record concerns one T cell receptor beta chain sequence. The source of the sample is a study of Siglec-9 on CD8 T cells in melanoma. Assay used: immunoSEQ multiplex PCR; TCRdb lists only in-frame clones, some missing. The repertoire holds about 36,000 clones, with more than 65% as singletons. Looked up from germline, CDR1 is GTSNPN and CDR2 is SVGIG (reference sequence). CDR3 length: 14 residues. Trimming pared 4 bases from V and 1 base from J, leaving 14 bases between. Sequencing was performed on Siglec-9- CD8+ T cells sorted from blood. This receptor was obtained from a human donor in good health. This chain connects TRBV30 to TRBJ2-7, with D perhaps TRBD1 or TRBD2 (5 bases each). CDR3 residues: CAWMESGRSYEQYF. In DNA, the CDR3 is TGTGCCTGGATGGAGTCGGGGCGATCCTACGAGCAGTACTTC. The complete variable domain, with remaining parts taken from reference TRBV30 and TRBJ2-7, reads SQTIHQWPATLVQPVGSPLSLECTVEGTSNPNLYWYRQAAGRGLQLLFYSVGIGQISSEVPQNLSASRPQDRQFILSSKKLLLSDSGFYLCAWMESGRSYEQYFGPGTRLTVT.